This TCR beta chain was profiled in a study of cytomegalovirus exposure and HLA in healthy donors. Regarding the study as a whole: Some segments of the V type, notably TRBV6-2 and TRBV6-3, were excluded as indistinguishable. Segments of the TCR beta V type were, in most cases, productive about 90% or about 30% of the time in an earlier analysis. Among donors in an Asian-associated ancestry cluster, a later analysis reportedly found fewer N-insertions than the roughly 680-donor mean.

Remarks on this clone: What it binds is not known.

Per the germline V gene, CDR1 is SGHRS and CDR2 is YFSETQ. V lost 0 bases and J 4 bases, leaving 10 bases between the germline ends. The CDR3 has 14 residues. Primers: 60 Vbeta forward and 13 Jbeta reverse. The data were produced by immunoSEQ multiplex PCR, yet TCRdb's version contains in-frame clones alone and is incomplete. The sample has about 150,000 clones; 75% to 80% are singletons. Sequenced sample: PBMCs. The rearrangement links TRBV5-1 to TRBJ1-2; D unclear. The sequence derives from a male donor in good health and CMV-seronegative. The CDR3 sequence: CASSLAGFGYGYTF. CDR3 nucleotides: TGCGCCAGCAGCTTGGCAGGCTTTGGCTATGGCTACACCTTC.